The rows below give T cell receptor beta chains drawn from one sample of a study of Graves' ophthalmopathy and Graves' hyperthyroidism. Via MiXCR, TCRdb re-called the multiplex PCR reads, giving one row per CDR3 protein. Of a few hundred thousand distinct CDR3 sequences in the sample, about 18% were seen once. Sequenced sample: peripheral blood. These receptors were collected from an adult woman with stable Graves' hyperthyroidism. CDR3s include the opening cysteine and the closing phenylalanine or tryptophan. D genes are given only for firm matches. Where a row states a size, it is once, few, many or the class of an expanded clone; other rows omit it.

abundance | j_gene | d_gene | v_gene | CDR3aa | CDR3nt
NA | TRBJ2-3 | NA | TRBV15 | CATSRGEIVGGTDTQYF | TGTGCCACCAGCAGAGGTGAAATAGTGGGAGGTACAGATACGCAGTATTTT
many | TRBJ1-5 | NA | TRBV6-2/TRBV6-3 | CASSLAGDGNQPQHF | TGTGCCAGCAGTTTAGCAGGGGATGGCAATCAGCCCCAGCATTTT
many | TRBJ2-7 | TRBD2 | TRBV7-9 | CASTGGLYEQYF | TGTGCCAGCACGGGGGGGCTCTACGAGCAGTACTTC
many | TRBJ2-6 | NA | TRBV9 | CASSRRGDSGANVLTF | TGTGCCAGCAGCCGCCGTGGAGACTCTGGGGCCAACGTCCTGACTTTC
many | TRBJ2-1 | TRBD1 | TRBV12-3/TRBV12-4 | CASSHGQGLILEQFF | TGTGCCAGCAGTCATGGACAGGGGTTAATTCTTGAGCAGTTCTTC
many | TRBJ2-7 | TRBD1 | TRBV29-1 | CSVESGDRGYEQYF | TGCAGCGTTGAATCGGGCGACAGGGGCTACGAGCAGTACTTC
few | TRBJ2-2 | NA | TRBV12-3/TRBV12-4 | CASSILALATGELFF | TGTGCCAGCAGCATTTTGGCTCTAGCTACCGGGGAGCTGTTTTTT
many | TRBJ2-7 | TRBD2 | TRBV5-1 | CASSGARGSTGGPDEQYF | TGCGCCAGCAGCGGGGCCCGTGGTTCAACGGGAGGGCCCGACGAGCAGTACTTC
many | TRBJ1-1 | NA | TRBV28 | CASSLLEGSGTEAFF | TGTGCCAGCAGTTTATTAGAGGGGTCCGGCACTGAAGCTTTCTTT
many | TRBJ2-2 | NA | TRBV6-1 | CASVDRWSSGELFF | TGTGCCAGCGTGGACCGATGGTCGAGCGGGGAGCTGTTTTTT
many | TRBJ1-1 | NA | TRBV9 | CASSAGGQPNTEAFF | TGTGCCAGCAGCGCCGGGGGACAACCGAACACTGAAGCTTTCTTT
many | TRBJ2-7 | NA | TRBV20-1 | CSGSTSWSYEQYF | TGCAGTGGATCTACATCATGGTCCTACGAGCAGTACTTC
many | TRBJ1-1 | NA | TRBV7-8 | CASSLGETLEAFF | TGTGCCAGCAGCTTAGGGGAGACCCTGGAAGCTTTCTTT
many | TRBJ2-7 | TRBD2 | TRBV11-2 | CASSFGLAGFNYEQYF | TGTGCCAGCAGCTTTGGTTTAGCGGGGTTTAATTACGAGCAGTACTTC
NA | TRBJ1-1 | NA | TRBV5-1 | CASSYRALGTEAFF | TGCGCCAGCAGCTACCGGGCCTTGGGCACTGAAGCTTTCTTT
many | TRBJ2-7 | NA | TRBV27 | CASGGTGAVHEQYF | TGTGCCAGCGGCGGAACGGGAGCCGTCCACGAGCAGTACTTC
NA | TRBJ1-1 | TRBD1 | TRBV6-1 | CASSEDRGLNTEAFF | TGTGCCAGCAGTGAAGACAGGGGGCTGAACACTGAAGCTTTCTTT
few | TRBJ2-7 | TRBD2 | TRBV5-5 | CASSEGLAASFYEQYF | TGTGCCAGCAGCGAGGGACTAGCGGCCAGTTTCTACGAGCAGTACTTC
many | TRBJ2-5 | NA | TRBV30 | CAWSQEVQETQYF | TGTGCCTGGAGCCAAGAAGTACAAGAGACCCAGTACTTC
many | TRBJ1-1 | TRBD1 | TRBV30 | CAWSRDRGTEAFF | TGTGCCTGGAGTCGGGACAGGGGGACTGAAGCTTTCTTT
NA | TRBJ1-2 | NA | TRBV20-1 | CSASHNYGYTF | TGCAGTGCCTCACACAACTATGGCTACACCTTC
once | TRBJ2-6 | TRBD1 | TRBV25-1 | CASSLIIGQVRSSGANVLTF | TGTGCCAGCAGTCTCATAATAGGACAGGTTCGGAGCTCTGGGGCCAACGTCCTGACTTTC
few | TRBJ2-7 | TRBD1 | TRBV30 | CAWSSGQGGPGSWYF | TGTGCCTGGAGTTCTGGACAGGGGGGTCCGGGATCGTGGTACTTC
many | TRBJ1-6 | NA | TRBV9 | CASSVGGSSYNSPLHF | TGTGCCAGCAGCGTAGGTGGGAGCTCCTATAATTCACCCCTCCACTTT
many | TRBJ1-6 | TRBD1 | TRBV19 | CASSSRTGYNSPLHF | TGTGCCAGTAGTTCCCGGACAGGTTATAATTCACCCCTCCACTTT
NA | TRBJ2-6 | NA | TRBV5-1 | CASSLVSSGANVLTF | TGCGCCAGCAGCTTGGTCAGCTCTGGGGCCAACGTCCTGACTTTC
many | TRBJ2-2 | NA | TRBV6-1 | CATIPARANTGELFF | TGTGCCACCATCCCGGCGCGGGCGAACACCGGGGAGCTGTTTTTT
NA | TRBJ1-1 | NA | TRBV12-3/TRBV12-4 | CASSSEDSVLAFF | TGTGCCAGCAGTTCCGAGGATTCGGTTTTGGCTTTCTTT
many | TRBJ2-7 | TRBD2 | TRBV2 | CASTAGDLYEQYF | TGTGCCAGCACAGCGGGGGACCTCTACGAGCAGTACTTC